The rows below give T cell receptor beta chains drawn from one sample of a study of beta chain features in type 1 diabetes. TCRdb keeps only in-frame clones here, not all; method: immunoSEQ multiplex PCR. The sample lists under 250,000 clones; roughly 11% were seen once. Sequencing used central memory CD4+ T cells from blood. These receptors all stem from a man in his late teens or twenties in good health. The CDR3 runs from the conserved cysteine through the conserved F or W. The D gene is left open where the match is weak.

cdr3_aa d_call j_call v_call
CATGGYTTEAFF NA TRBJ1-1 TRBV28
CASSLAGGLEDTQYF TRBD2 TRBJ2-3 TRBV18
CASSINQAGELFF NA TRBJ2-2 TRBV19
CASSLECDSTEAFF NA TRBJ1-1 TRBV5-4
CSVRETGADTQYF NA TRBJ2-3 TRBV29-1
CASSYPGQGRETQYF TRBD1 TRBJ2-5 TRBV7-8
CASSLDGGRIEKLFF NA TRBJ1-4 TRBV5-4
CASSPTSGGYNEQFF TRBD2 TRBJ2-1 TRBV5-1
CASSLTDRETQYF NA TRBJ2-5 TRBV27
CASSEGGRGNEKLFF NA TRBJ1-4 TRBV25-1
CASRPSGRGETQYF TRBD2 TRBJ2-5 TRBV6-5
CASSRSVGGWIAFF NA TRBJ1-1 TRBV16
CASSVPGGRSETQYF NA TRBJ2-5 TRBV7-2
CSVVSPGTDTQYF NA TRBJ2-3 TRBV29-1
CSVGPTGTNEKLFF NA TRBJ1-4 TRBV29-1
CASSRSTGGDEQYF TRBD1 TRBJ2-7 TRBV6-1
CASSPGQGGQPQHF TRBD1 TRBJ1-5 TRBV7-2
CASSQRSITGELFF NA TRBJ2-2 TRBV4-2
CAWERGNSYEQYF TRBD2 TRBJ2-7 TRBV30
CSVEPSGSHNEQFF TRBD2 TRBJ2-1 TRBV29-1
CASSPLLIGQGSSYEQYF TRBD1 TRBJ2-7 TRBV18
CASSKDRSYEQYF NA TRBJ2-7 TRBV7-2
CASRLGQRNYGYTF NA TRBJ1-2 TRBV6-1
CASSQVVSGIETQYF TRBD2 TRBJ2-5 TRBV4-1
CASRRTGGSYEQYF TRBD1 TRBJ2-7 TRBV6-5
CAWSGQRGRGEKLFF NA TRBJ1-4 TRBV30
CSVDRGRRDEQFF TRBD1 TRBJ2-1 TRBV29-1
CAWSTAVGDNTEAFF NA TRBJ1-1 TRBV30
CASSADYGGGSGSTDTQYF NA TRBJ2-3 TRBV9
CASRRDRETQYF TRBD1 TRBJ2-5 TRBV6-6
CASSLVRNEQFF NA TRBJ2-1 TRBV5-1
CASSLTSGLEETQYF TRBD2 TRBJ2-5 TRBV5-4
CASSLGTSGVYQETQYF TRBD2 TRBJ2-5 TRBV7-8
CASSLGGRTEAFF NA TRBJ1-1 TRBV5-1
CAWSADFAGHDEQFF NA TRBJ2-1 TRBV30
CAWSDYPSGEQYF NA TRBJ2-7 TRBV30
CASTKTAGGYYNEQFF TRBD2 TRBJ2-1 TRBV14
CSVEDRNLPSEWGETQYF NA TRBJ2-5 TRBV29-1
CSVIRQGGSTDTQYF TRBD1 TRBJ2-3 TRBV29-1
CASSLVAGGPDTQYF TRBD2 TRBJ2-3 TRBV7-3
CASSSGLAGRIEQFF TRBD2 TRBJ2-1 TRBV9
CASSLAWQGSAEAFF NA TRBJ1-1 TRBV7-8
CASSLPPGEQYF NA TRBJ2-7 TRBV5-1
CAWSGRETQYF NA TRBJ2-5 TRBV30
CASSTLYYEQYF NA TRBJ2-7 TRBV21-1
CSVVGDLNEQFF NA TRBJ2-1 TRBV29-1
CAWNGGGGIHEKLFF NA TRBJ1-4 TRBV30